Presented here are 10 T cell receptor beta chains from one specimen sequenced in a study of technical replicates of blood from several donors. Measured with immunoSEQ multiplex PCR; TCRdb has only the in-frame clones, and not every one. The table lists approximately 60,000 clones, about 87% of them singletons, with 4% to 6.5% in the top ten. The sequencing sample was made of PBMCs. The source is a human donor in good health. Some clones in this sample may be carry-over from other donors' samples.

The CDR3 sequence is CASSQERGFTEAFF. CDR3 coding DNA: TGTGCCAGCAGCCAGGAAAGGGGGTTCACTGAAGCTTTCTTT. V is TRBV5-4 and J is TRBJ1-1; D may be TRBD1 (6 bases). CDR3 size: 14 residues. The V end was cut by 4 bases, the J end by 4 bases, with 14 bases between. Germline assignment: CDR1 SGHNT and CDR2 YYREEE (reference sequence).

The chain couples TRBV27 to TRBJ2-7; 7 bases match TRBD2. The trim removed 5 bases at V and 0 bases at J, leaving 10 bases unmatched. This CDR3 is 16 amino acids long. Germline-derived CDR1 and CDR2 are MNHEY and SMNVEV (reference sequence). The CDR3 region is CASSALTSAGSYEQYF. The CDR3, as DNA: TGTGCCAGCAGTGCCCTAACTAGCGCCGGCTCCTACGAGCAGTACTTC.

V and J are TRBV5-4 and TRBJ2-1; 8 bases align to TRBD2. The CDR3 runs to 15 residues. V shed 4 bases and J 3 bases; nucleotides not matched to a gene: 6. The V gene's germline CDR1 is SGHNT and CDR2 YYREEE (reference sequence). CDR3 sequence reads: CASSGAGDFYNEQFF. CDR3 in DNA: TGTGCCAGCAGCGGAGCGGGAGACTTCTACAATGAGCAGTTCTTC.

The rearrangement uses TRBV20-1 and TRBJ1-5, with D uncertain. This CDR3 is 10 amino acids long. Germline V lookup: CDR1 DFQATT, CDR2 SNEGSKA (reference sequence). The V end lost 7 bases, the J end lost 7 bases, and 8 bases lay between the germline ends. The CDR3 spells CSVGRQPQHF. CDR3 DNA sequence: TGCAGTGTGGGGAGGCAGCCCCAGCATTTT.

The chain employs TRBV4-3 and TRBJ1-1, with D possibly matching TRBD1 (6 bases). V dropped 4 bases and J dropped 3 bases, with 15 bases sitting between them. The CDR3 loop spans 15 amino acids. Germline V gene lookup returns CDR1 LGHNA and CDR2 YSLEER. Written as DNA, the CDR3 is TGCGCCAGCAGCCCAAAGGCAGGGGAGTACACTGAAGCTTTCTTT. Protein sequence: CASSPKAGEYTEAFF.

The genes are TRBV18 and TRBJ2-7; D might be TRBD1 (6 bases). CDR1 is KGHSH and CDR2 is LQKENI in the germline V gene. The CDR3 is 14 amino acids. V dropped 5 bases and J dropped 3 bases, with 14 bases sitting between them. DNA for the CDR3: TGTGCCAGCTCAGAACACAGGGACGGCTACGAGCAGTACTTC. This translates into CASSEHRDGYEQYF.

This clone was seen only once. V and J are TRBV4-3 and TRBJ2-5, with a tentative D call TRBD2 (5 bases). The CDR3 is made up of 14 amino acids. Germline V CDR1 and CDR2: LGHNA, YSLEER. V lost 3 bases and J 1 base, leaving 9 bases between the germline ends. The DNA of the CDR3 is TGCGCCAGCAGCCAGTTCCGGGGCCAAGAGACCCAGTACTTC. Translation gives CASSQFRGQETQYF.

CDR3: CASSLAPSGKGDEQFF. The CDR3 coding sequence is TGCGCCAGCAGCTTGGCCCCTAGCGGGAAGGGGGATGAGCAGTTCTTC. J is TRBJ2-1 and V is TRBV5-1, with 9 positions matching TRBD2. J gave up 8 bases and V 0 bases, and 9 bases lay outside the gene matches. The CDR3 runs to 16 residues. Per the germline V gene, CDR1 is SGHRS and CDR2 is YFSETQ. The full variable domain, its missing parts supplied by reference TRBV5-1 and TRBJ2-1, is KAGVTQTPRYLIKTRGQQVTLSCSPISGHRSVSWYQQTPGQGLQFLFEYFSETQRNKGNFPGRFSGRQFSNSRSEMNVSTLELGDSALYLCASSLAPSGKGDEQFFGPGTRLTVL.

This rearrangement joins TRBV5-6 to TRBJ2-3, with D possibly being TRBD1 (6 bases). V was shortened by 5 bases and J by 5 bases, with 18 bases between the two germline ends. The germline gives CDR1 SGHDT, CDR2 YYEEEE. The CDR3 length is 15 residues. The DNA of the CDR3 is TGTGCCAGCAGTAGGGGGTTGCTGGTGGTAGATACGCAGTATTTT. This encodes CASSRGLLVVDTQYF. Using reference TRBV5-6 and TRBJ2-3 for the parts outside the CDR3, the full variable domain is DAGVTQSPTHLIKTRGQQVTLRCSPKSGHDTVSWYQQALGQGPQFIFQYYEEEERQRGNFPDRFSGHQFPNYSSELNVNALLLGDSALYLCASSRGLLVVDTQYFGPGTRLTVL.

J is TRBJ2-7 and V is TRBV2; D is ambiguous. The CDR3 consists of 13 residues. Germline values: CDR1 SNHLY, CDR2 FYNNEI. The V end lost 3 bases, the J end lost 3 bases, and 9 bases lay between the germline ends. In DNA form, the CDR3 reads TGTGCCAGCAGTGACCCCTCGCGCTACGAGCAGTACTTC. Its translation is CASSDPSRYEQYF.